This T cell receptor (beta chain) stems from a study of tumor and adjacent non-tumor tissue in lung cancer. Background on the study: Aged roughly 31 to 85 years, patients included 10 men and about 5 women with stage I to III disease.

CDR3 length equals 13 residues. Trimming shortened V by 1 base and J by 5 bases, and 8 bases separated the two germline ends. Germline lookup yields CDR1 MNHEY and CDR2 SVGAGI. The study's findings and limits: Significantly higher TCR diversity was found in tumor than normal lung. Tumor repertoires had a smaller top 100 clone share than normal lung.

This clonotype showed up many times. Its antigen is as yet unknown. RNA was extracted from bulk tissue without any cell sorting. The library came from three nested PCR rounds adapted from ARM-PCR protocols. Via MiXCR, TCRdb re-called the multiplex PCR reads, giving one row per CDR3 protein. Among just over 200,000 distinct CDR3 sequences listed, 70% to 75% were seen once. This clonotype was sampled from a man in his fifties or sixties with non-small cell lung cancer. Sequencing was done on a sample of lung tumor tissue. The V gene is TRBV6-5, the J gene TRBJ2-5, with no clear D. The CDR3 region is CASSYFVGETQYF. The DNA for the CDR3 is TGTGCCAGCAGTTACTTCGTGGGGGAGACCCAGTACTTC.